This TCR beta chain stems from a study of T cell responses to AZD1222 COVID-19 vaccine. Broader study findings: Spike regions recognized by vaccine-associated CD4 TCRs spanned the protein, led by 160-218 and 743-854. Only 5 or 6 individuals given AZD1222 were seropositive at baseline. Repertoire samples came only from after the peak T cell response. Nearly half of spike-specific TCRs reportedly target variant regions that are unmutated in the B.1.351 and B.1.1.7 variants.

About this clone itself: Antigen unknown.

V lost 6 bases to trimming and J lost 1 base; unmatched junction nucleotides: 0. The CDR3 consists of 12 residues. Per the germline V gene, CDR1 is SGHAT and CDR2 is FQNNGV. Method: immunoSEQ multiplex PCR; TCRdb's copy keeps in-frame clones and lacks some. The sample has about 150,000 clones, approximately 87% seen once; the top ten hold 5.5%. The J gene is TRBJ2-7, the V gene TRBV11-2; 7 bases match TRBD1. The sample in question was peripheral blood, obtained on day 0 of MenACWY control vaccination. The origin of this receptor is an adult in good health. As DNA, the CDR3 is TGTGCCAGCAGGGGACAGTCCTACGAGCAGTACTTC. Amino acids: CASRGQSYEQYF.